This TCR beta chain was sequenced during a study of T cell responses to AZD1222 COVID-19 vaccine. Measured with immunoSEQ multiplex PCR; TCRdb has only the in-frame clones, and not every one. The sample carries 92,000 or so clones, 70% to 90% recorded once. Samples with a second dose at about 4 or about 12 weeks were pooled together. In the case of this clone: Its antigen is unidentified.

Points from the study as a whole: Spike-specific TCR depth and breadth grew after two AZD1222 doses. Possibly, clonal diversity was underestimated; donors were largely white British and included more females. Per reports, nearly half of all spike-specific TCRs target regions that are unmutated in variants.

This sequence was found in an adult who received the AZD1222 COVID-19 vaccine. The source material was peripheral blood, sampled 28 days after the second AZD1222 dose.

CDR3 sequence reads: CASSTRIGQVEAFF. The CDR3 nucleotides are TGTGCCAGCAGTACCCGAATAGGACAGGTTGAAGCTTTCTTT. The chain uses TRBV27 and TRBJ1-1; 7 bases agree with TRBD1. Germline-derived CDR1 and CDR2 are MNHEY and SMNVEV (reference sequence). V shed 5 bases and J 7 bases; nucleotides not matched to a gene: 10. The CDR3 covers 14 residues.